A single sample gave rise to the 28 T cell receptor beta chains below, sequenced in a study of OX40 agonist ivuxolimab in advanced cancers. Sequenced by immunoSEQ multiplex PCR; TCRdb stores in-frame clones only, minus some. The sample contains nearly 110,000 clones, approximately 89% of which appear only once. Material: CD4+ or CD8+ T cells sorted from blood, obtained in a trial of the OX40 agonist ivuxolimab. Source of these receptors: an adult with an advanced solid tumor such as melanoma, head and neck, liver or kidney cancer.

The V gene is TRBV15, the J gene TRBJ2-1; 9 bases line up with TRBD1. Germline CDR1 LNHNV, CDR2 YYDKDF (reference sequence). The CDR3 is 15 amino acids. V lost 7 bases to trimming and J lost 3 bases; unmatched junction nucleotides: 7. The chain's CDR3 is CATTRPGQGYNEQFF. The CDR3 nucleotides are TGTGCCACCACCAGGCCGGGACAGGGCTACAATGAGCAGTTCTTC.

The chain uses TRBV28 and TRBJ2-7; D might be TRBD1 or TRBD2, each matching 5 bases. Germline CDR1 reads MDHEN; CDR2 reads SYDVKM. The CDR3 consists of 14 residues. V dropped 8 bases and J dropped 3 bases, with 17 bases sitting between them. CDR3 amino acids: CASFGTGPLYEQYF. The CDR3 DNA is TGTGCCAGCTTCGGGACGGGGCCACTCTACGAGCAGTACTTC.

This rearrangement joins TRBV5-1 to TRBJ2-2; 8 positions match TRBD1. CDR1 SGHRS and CDR2 YFSETQ come from the germline V gene. Losses at the gene ends were 3 bases for V and 0 bases for J; bases not matched to a gene: 4. CDR3 size: 16 residues. In DNA form, the CDR3 reads TGCGCCAGCAGCTCGGACAGGGCCACGAACACCGGGGAGCTGTTTTTT. It is translated as CASSSDRATNTGELFF. Complete variable domain (other parts from reference TRBV5-1 and TRBJ2-2): KAGVTQTPRYLIKTRGQQVTLSCSPISGHRSVSWYQQTPGQGLQFLFEYFSETQRNKGNFPGRFSGRQFSNSRSEMNVSTLELGDSALYLCASSSDRATNTGELFFGEGSRLTVL.

The chain employs TRBV14 and TRBJ1-2; TRBD1 is a possible D gene (5 bases). The CDR3 runs 14 residues. Germline CDR1 is SGHDN and CDR2 is FVKESK. Trimming cost V 0 bases and J 8 bases, with 13 bases left between them. For the CDR3, the DNA is TGTGCCAGCAGCCAAGATATTGGGACGCTAGGCTACACCTTC. It yields the protein CASSQDIGTLGYTF.

The gene calls are TRBV6-4 and TRBJ1-1; D perhaps matches TRBD1 (5 bases). Trimming removed 2 bases from V and 12 bases from J, with 19 bases in between. The CDR3 runs to 14 residues. CDR1 and CDR2 (germline): MRHNA, SNTAGT. The CDR3 protein is CASSDHARDLKTFF. The CDR3 nucleotides read TGTGCCAGCAGTGACCATGCCCGGGACCTGAAGACTTTCTTT.

The chain employs TRBV4-1 and TRBJ1-5; the match to TRBD1 covers 11 bases. Germline CDR1 and CDR2: MGHRA and YSYEKL. The CDR3 loop spans 15 amino acids. J was trimmed by 6 bases and V by 1 base; bases with no gene match: 2. The CDR3: CASSQVGQGVQPQHF. CDR3 in DNA: TGCGCCAGCAGCCAAGTGGGACAGGGGGTTCAGCCCCAGCATTTT.

The chain has TRBV9 and TRBJ2-5; TRBD2 agrees at 8 bases. This CDR3 comprises 14 residues. The germline CDR1 and CDR2 sequences are SGDLS and YYNGEE. V shed 4 bases, J shed 5 bases, and the junction held 7 bases outside the gene matches. The CDR3 loop reads CASSLGLDGETQYF. As DNA, the CDR3 is TGTGCCAGCAGCCTGGGACTAGACGGGGAGACCCAGTACTTC. The complete variable domain, with remaining parts taken from reference TRBV9 and TRBJ2-5, reads DSGVTQTPKHLITATGQRVTLRCSPRSGDLSVYWYQQSLDQGLQFLIQYYNGEERAKGNILERFSAQQFPDLHSELNLSSLELGDSALYFCASSLGLDGETQYFGPGTRLLVL.

The rearrangement joins TRBV28 to TRBJ2-6; D tentatively fits TRBD1 or TRBD2 (5 bases each). Germline V gene sequence: CDR1 MDHEN, CDR2 SYDVKM. The V gene lost 8 bases and the J gene lost 4 bases, with 15 bases spanning the gap. This CDR3 has 15 amino acids. As DNA, the CDR3 is TGTGCCAGCGGCCTCCCAGGGAGCGGGGCCAACGTCCTGACTTTC. This codes for CASGLPGSGANVLTF.

The chain is built from TRBV18 and TRBJ1-2, with 9 nucleotides matching TRBD1. V trimming: 2 bases; J trimming: 2 bases; junction bases outside the gene matches: 9. CDR1 is KGHSH and CDR2 is LQKENI in the germline V gene. CDR3 length equals 17 residues. The CDR3 here is CASSPGIRDRVNYGYTF. CDR3 in DNA: TGTGCCAGCTCACCAGGAATCCGGGACAGGGTGAACTATGGCTACACCTTC.

This clone was detected only once. The chain has TRBV6-5 and TRBJ1-5; D is unclear. This CDR3 has 14 amino acids. V lost 4 bases and J lost 3, with 10 bases in between. Germline V gene lookup returns CDR1 MNHEY and CDR2 SVGAGI. CDR3 DNA sequence: TGTGCCAGCAGTTCTGGGCAGTTCAATCAGCCCCAGCATTTT. Its translation: CASSSGQFNQPQHF.

This chain joins TRBV28 and TRBJ1-2; a possible D gene is TRBD1 (6 bases). CDR3 length: 14 residues. Looked up from germline, CDR1 is MDHEN and CDR2 is SYDVKM. V lost 3 bases and J 2 bases, leaving 10 bases between the germline ends. CDR3: CASSFQQGNYGYTF. For the CDR3, the DNA is TGTGCCAGCAGTTTCCAACAGGGAAACTATGGCTACACCTTC.

The V gene is TRBV7-3, the J gene TRBJ2-5; 10 bases line up with TRBD2. This CDR3 has 13 residues. CDR1 is SGHTA, CDR2 FQGTGA, per germline. Trimming at V came to 6 bases and at J to 4 bases, leaving 2 bases not matched to a gene. CDR3 loop: CASSRLAGETQYF. The CDR3, as DNA: TGTGCCAGCAGTAGACTAGCGGGAGAGACCCAGTACTTC. Based on the CDR3 plus reference TRBV7-3 and TRBJ2-5, the full variable domain is GAGVSQTPSNKVTEKGKYVELRCDPISGHTALYWYRQSLGQGPEFLIYFQGTGAADDSGLPNDRFFAVRPEGSVSTLKIQRTERGDSAVYLCASSRLAGETQYFGPGTRLLVL.

The chain has TRBV7-8 and TRBJ2-1; 7 bases agree with TRBD1. The V segment lost 1 base and the J segment 8 bases; nucleotides outside the gene matches: 2. The CDR3 is made up of 13 amino acids. Germline-derived CDR1 and CDR2 are SGHVS and FQNEAQ. CDR3: CASSLDRGDEQFF. CDR3 DNA: TGTGCCAGCAGCTTAGACAGGGGCGATGAGCAGTTCTTC.

This clone has just one count. The chain joins TRBV7-2 to TRBJ1-5; possibly TRBD1 for D (5 bases). This CDR3 comprises 15 residues. V was clipped by 2 bases and J by 2 bases, with 10 bases between them. Germline lookup yields CDR1 SGHTA and CDR2 FQGNSA. CDR3: CASSLWGGGNQPQHF. CDR3 DNA: TGTGCCAGCAGCTTATGGGGAGGGGGCAATCAGCCCCAGCATTTT.

This chain connects TRBV19 to TRBJ2-5; TRBD1 matches at 8 bases. The J segment lost 5 bases and the V segment lost 4 bases, leaving 9 bases of the junction unmatched. From germline, CDR1 is LNHDA and CDR2 SQIVND (reference sequence). This CDR3 comprises 15 residues. The CDR3 here is CASSKFRTGYETQYF. The CDR3 nucleotides read TGTGCCAGTAGTAAGTTTAGGACAGGGTACGAGACCCAGTACTTC.

The chain links TRBV27 to TRBJ2-7; D is tentatively TRBD1 or TRBD2 (5 bases each). V shed 3 bases and J shed 3 bases, with 12 bases lying between them. CDR1 is MNHEY, CDR2 SMNVEV, per germline (reference sequence). The CDR3 sequence is 14 residues long. The CDR3: CASSFRDGLYEQYF. CDR3 bases: TGTGCCAGCAGTTTCCGGGACGGACTCTACGAGCAGTACTTC.

The rearrangement joins TRBV14 to TRBJ2-2, with D possibly being TRBD1 (5 bases). The V and J ends lost 4 bases and 1 base respectively, with 10 bases between them. This CDR3 contains 15 residues. Germline V lookup: CDR1 SGHDN, CDR2 FVKESK. CDR3: CASSPRGRNTGELFF. CDR3 DNA sequence: TGTGCCAGCAGCCCTAGGGGTCGGAACACCGGGGAGCTGTTTTTT.

This clone appeared a single time. The chain joins TRBV18 to TRBJ2-2; possibly TRBD1 for D (6 bases). Per germline, CDR1 KGHSH and CDR2 LQKENI. This CDR3 is 17 amino acids long. The V end was cut by 5 bases, the J end by 0 bases, with 16 bases between. CDR3 amino acids: CASSMIPGHPNTGELFF. CDR3 coding DNA: TGTGCCAGCTCAATGATTCCGGGACATCCGAACACCGGGGAGCTGTTTTTT.

V gene TRBV7-6 combines with J gene TRBJ1-3; D possibly corresponds to TRBD1 (5 bases). The V gene lost 2 bases and the J gene lost 0 bases, with 14 bases spanning the gap. CDR3 length equals 17 residues. Germline V lookup: CDR1 SGHVS, CDR2 FNYEAQ. The CDR3 protein is CASSLKGPTASGNTIYF. In DNA form, the CDR3 reads TGTGCCAGCAGCTTAAAGGGACCAACGGCCTCTGGAAACACCATATATTTT.

This sequence joins TRBV7-9 and TRBJ1-1; a possible D gene is TRBD1 (5 bases). The V gene lost 1 base and the J gene lost 4 bases, with 13 bases spanning the gap. Germline lookup yields CDR1 SEHNR and CDR2 FQNEAQ (reference sequence). There are 15 residues in the CDR3. The CDR3 DNA reads TGTGCCAGCAGCTTAGATCAGGGCTCGTTCACTGAAGCTTTCTTT. Translating gives CASSLDQGSFTEAFF.

This chain uses TRBV6-6 with TRBJ1-1; no reliable D call. The V gene lost 6 bases and the J gene lost 6 bases, with 14 bases spanning the gap. The CDR3 loop spans 13 amino acids. Germline V gives CDR1 MNHNY, CDR2 SVGAGI (reference sequence). The DNA of the CDR3 is TGTGCCAGCAGCCCCGGGTGGGTCCCTGAAGCTTTCTTT. It translates to CASSPGWVPEAFF.

The chain combines TRBV28 with TRBJ1-5; D gene uncertain. The CDR3 totals 13 residues. CDR1 MDHEN and CDR2 SYDVKM come from the germline V gene. Trimming left V 7 bases short and J 5 bases short, with 12 bases between. The CDR3 loop reads CASKDGLDQPQHF. In nucleotides, the CDR3 is TGTGCCAGCAAAGACGGACTGGATCAGCCCCAGCATTTT.

This chain joins TRBV28 and TRBJ2-7; 14 bases fit TRBD2. J was trimmed by 0 bases and V by 5 bases; bases with no gene match: 12. This CDR3 region has 19 residues. In germline, CDR1 is MDHEN, CDR2 SYDVKM. This CDR3 reads CASSRQGLAGGVRSYEQYF. The CDR3 coding sequence is TGTGCCAGCAGTCGCCAAGGACTAGCGGGAGGAGTGCGCTCCTACGAGCAGTACTTC.

The V and J genes are TRBV15 and TRBJ1-1, with 8 bases that match TRBD1. The CDR3 has 15 amino acids. V lost 3 bases and J lost 4; bases outside the gene matches: 7. Germline CDR1 and CDR2: LNHNV and YYDKDF (reference sequence). The CDR3 sequence is CATSSQGARGTEAFF. For the CDR3, the DNA is TGTGCCACCAGCAGCCAGGGGGCACGGGGCACTGAAGCTTTCTTT.

This clone was observed a single time. This chain links TRBV7-2 with TRBJ2-6; D gene unclear. Per germline, CDR1 SGHTA and CDR2 FQGNSA. The CDR3 totals 14 residues. Deletions cut 1 base from V and 0 bases from J, with 1 base between. CDR3 nucleotide sequence: TGTGCCAGCAGCTTAGACTCTGGGGCCAACGTCCTGACTTTC. As protein: CASSLDSGANVLTF.

The chain's CDR3 is CASSPRSAGGETQYF. Here the CDR3 DNA reads TGTGCCAGCTCACCGAGGTCAGCGGGAGGGGAGACCCAGTACTTC. The rearrangement joins TRBV18 to TRBJ2-5, with 10 bases lining up with TRBD2. V shed 3 bases and J 5 bases; nucleotides not matched to a gene: 6. Germline CDR1 reads KGHSH; CDR2 reads LQKENI. This CDR3 region has 15 residues.

The chain uses TRBV5-8 and TRBJ1-1; D not certain. Deletions cut 5 bases from V and 2 bases from J, with 13 bases between. The CDR3 is 14 amino acids. Germline values: CDR1 SGHTS, CDR2 YDEGEE. The CDR3 loop reads CASRPLLGNTEAFF. CDR3 in DNA: TGTGCCAGCAGGCCTCTGTTAGGTAACACTGAAGCTTTCTTT. Together with reference TRBV5-8 and TRBJ1-1, the CDR3 gives the full variable domain: EAGVTQSPTHLIKTRGQQATLRCSPISGHTSVYWYQQALGLGLQFLLWYDEGEERNRGNFPPRFSGRQFPNYSSELNVNALELEDSALYLCASRPLLGNTEAFFGQGTRLTVV.

The V and J genes are TRBV7-9 and TRBJ1-5, with 10 bases that match TRBD1. CDR1 and CDR2 (germline): SEHNR, FQNEAQ (reference sequence). Trimming at V came to 3 bases and at J to 0 bases, leaving 8 bases not matched to a gene. The length of the CDR3 is 18 residues. The CDR3 DNA sequence: TGTGCCAGCAGCTTGGGACAGGGGCGCCCAAATAGCAATCAGCCCCAGCATTTT. Translated: CASSLGQGRPNSNQPQHF.